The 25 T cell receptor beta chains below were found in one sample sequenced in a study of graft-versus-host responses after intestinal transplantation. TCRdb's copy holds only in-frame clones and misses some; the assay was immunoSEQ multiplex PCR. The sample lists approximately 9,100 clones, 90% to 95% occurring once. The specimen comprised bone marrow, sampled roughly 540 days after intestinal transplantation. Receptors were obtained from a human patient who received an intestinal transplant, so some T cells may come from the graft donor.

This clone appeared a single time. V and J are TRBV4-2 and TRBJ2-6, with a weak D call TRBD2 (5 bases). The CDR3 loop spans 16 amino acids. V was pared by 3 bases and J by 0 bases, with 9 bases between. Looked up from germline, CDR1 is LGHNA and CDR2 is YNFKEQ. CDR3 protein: CASSHIEGSGANVLTF. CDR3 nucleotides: TGTGCCAGCAGCCACATCGAGGGCTCTGGGGCCAACGTCCTGACTTTC.

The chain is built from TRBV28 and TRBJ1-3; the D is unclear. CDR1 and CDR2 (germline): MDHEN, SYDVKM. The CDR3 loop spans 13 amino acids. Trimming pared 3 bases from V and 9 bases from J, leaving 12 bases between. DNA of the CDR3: TGTGCCAGCAGTTTCCCGGGTTCAGGCACCATATATTTT. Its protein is CASSFPGSGTIYF.

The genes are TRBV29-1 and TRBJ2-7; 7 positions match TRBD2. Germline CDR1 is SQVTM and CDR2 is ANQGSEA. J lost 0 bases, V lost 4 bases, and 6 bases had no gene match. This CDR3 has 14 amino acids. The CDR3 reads CSVGGEGTSYEQYF. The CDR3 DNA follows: TGCAGCGTTGGAGGGGAGGGGACCTCCTACGAGCAGTACTTC.

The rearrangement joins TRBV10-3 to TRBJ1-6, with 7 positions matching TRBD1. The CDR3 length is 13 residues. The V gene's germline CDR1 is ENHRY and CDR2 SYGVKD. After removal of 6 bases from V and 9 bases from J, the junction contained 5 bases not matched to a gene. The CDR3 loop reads CAISTGASSPLHF. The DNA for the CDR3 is TGTGCCATCAGCACAGGGGCTAGTTCACCCCTCCACTTT.

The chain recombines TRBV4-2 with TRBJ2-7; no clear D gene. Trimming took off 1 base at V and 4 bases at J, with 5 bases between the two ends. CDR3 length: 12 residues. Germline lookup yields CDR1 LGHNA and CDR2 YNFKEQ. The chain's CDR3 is CASSQGGYEQYF. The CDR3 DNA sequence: TGTGCCAGCAGCCAAGGGGGATACGAGCAGTACTTC.

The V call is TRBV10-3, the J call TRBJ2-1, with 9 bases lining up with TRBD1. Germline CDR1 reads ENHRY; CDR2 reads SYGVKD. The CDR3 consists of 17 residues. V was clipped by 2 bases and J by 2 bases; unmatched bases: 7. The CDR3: CAISERGRQGAYNEQFF. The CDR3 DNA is TGTGCCATCAGTGAGCGGGGGCGACAGGGGGCCTACAATGAGCAGTTCTTC.

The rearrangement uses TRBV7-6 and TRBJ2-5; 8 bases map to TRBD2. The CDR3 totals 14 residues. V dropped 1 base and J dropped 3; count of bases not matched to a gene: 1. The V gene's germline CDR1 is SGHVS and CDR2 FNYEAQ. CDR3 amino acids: CASSLVSGKETQYF. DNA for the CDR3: TGTGCCAGCAGCTTAGTTAGCGGGAAAGAGACCCAGTACTTC.

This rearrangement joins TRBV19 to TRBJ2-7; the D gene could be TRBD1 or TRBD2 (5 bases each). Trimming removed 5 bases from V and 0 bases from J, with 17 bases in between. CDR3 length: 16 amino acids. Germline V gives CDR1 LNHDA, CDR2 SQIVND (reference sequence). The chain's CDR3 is CASSAPGRRSSYEQYF. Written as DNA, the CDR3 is TGTGCCAGTAGTGCACCGGGACGTAGGTCCTCCTACGAGCAGTACTTC.

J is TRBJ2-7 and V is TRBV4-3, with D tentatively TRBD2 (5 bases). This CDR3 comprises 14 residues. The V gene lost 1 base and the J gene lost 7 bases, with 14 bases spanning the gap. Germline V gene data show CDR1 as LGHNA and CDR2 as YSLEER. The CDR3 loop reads CASSQAFEGGEQYF. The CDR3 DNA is TGCGCCAGCAGCCAAGCTTTCGAGGGCGGGGAGCAGTACTTC.

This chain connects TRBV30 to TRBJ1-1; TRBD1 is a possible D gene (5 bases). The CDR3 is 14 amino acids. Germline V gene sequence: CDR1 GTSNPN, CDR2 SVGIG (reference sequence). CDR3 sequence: CVRTGDVRSTEAFF. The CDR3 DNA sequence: TGTGTCCGAACGGGGGACGTCCGGAGCACTGAAGCTTTCTTT.

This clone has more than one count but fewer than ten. DNA for the CDR3: TGTGCCAGCAGTTACGGGGGACAGCCAAGGCCCCAGCATTTT. It translates to CASSYGGQPRPQHF. The rearrangement links TRBV28 to TRBJ1-5; 7 bases align to TRBD1. The CDR3 consists of 14 residues. Trimming removed 4 bases from V and 9 bases from J; junction bases left unmatched: 9. CDR1 and CDR2 (germline): MDHEN, SYDVKM.

The CDR3: CASSLDGRQETQYF. CDR3 in DNA: TGTGCCAGCAGCTTAGATGGCAGACAAGAGACCCAGTACTTC. The chain is built from TRBV11-2 and TRBJ2-5; the D is unclear. V lost 0 bases and J 2 bases, leaving 7 bases between the germline ends. The CDR3 runs to 14 residues. The germline V gene has CDR1 SGHAT and CDR2 FQNNGV.

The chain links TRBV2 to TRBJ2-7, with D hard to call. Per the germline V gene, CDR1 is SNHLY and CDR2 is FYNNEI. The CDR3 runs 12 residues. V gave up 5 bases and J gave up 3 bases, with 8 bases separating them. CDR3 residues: CASSPSYYEQYF. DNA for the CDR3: TGTGCCAGCAGTCCTTCCTACTACGAGCAGTACTTC. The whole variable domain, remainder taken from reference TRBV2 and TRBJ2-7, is EPEVTQTPSHQVTQMGQEVILRCVPISNHLYFYWYRQILGQKVEFLVSFYNNEISEKSEIFDDQFSVERPDGSNFTLKIRSTKLEDSAMYFCASSPSYYEQYFGPGTRLTVT.

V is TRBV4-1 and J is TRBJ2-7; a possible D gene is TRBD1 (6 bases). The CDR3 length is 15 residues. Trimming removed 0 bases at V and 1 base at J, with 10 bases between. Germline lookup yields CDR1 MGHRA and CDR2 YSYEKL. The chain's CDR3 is CASSQDWTVSYEQYF. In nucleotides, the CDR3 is TGCGCCAGCAGCCAAGACTGGACAGTATCCTACGAGCAGTACTTC.

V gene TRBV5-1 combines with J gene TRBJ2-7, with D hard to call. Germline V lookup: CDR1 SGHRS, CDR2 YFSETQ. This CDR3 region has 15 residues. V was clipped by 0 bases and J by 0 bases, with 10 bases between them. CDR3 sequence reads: CASSLESSSSYEQYF. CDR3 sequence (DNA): TGCGCCAGCAGCTTGGAGTCATCAAGCTCCTACGAGCAGTACTTC.

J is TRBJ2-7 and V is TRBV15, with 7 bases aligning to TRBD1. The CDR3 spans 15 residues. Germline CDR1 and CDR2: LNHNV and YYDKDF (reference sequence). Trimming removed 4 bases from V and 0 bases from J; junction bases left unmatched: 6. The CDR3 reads CATSINRDSSYEQYF. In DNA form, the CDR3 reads TGTGCCACCAGCATAAACCGGGACAGCTCCTACGAGCAGTACTTC.

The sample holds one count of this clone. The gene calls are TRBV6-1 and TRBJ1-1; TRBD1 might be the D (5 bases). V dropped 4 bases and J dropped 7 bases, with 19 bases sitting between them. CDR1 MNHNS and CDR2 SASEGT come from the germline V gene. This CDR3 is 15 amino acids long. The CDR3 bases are TGTGCCAGCAGTGGAGGGACTTCCATTGGGAGTGAAGCTTTCTTT. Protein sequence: CASSGGTSIGSEAFF.

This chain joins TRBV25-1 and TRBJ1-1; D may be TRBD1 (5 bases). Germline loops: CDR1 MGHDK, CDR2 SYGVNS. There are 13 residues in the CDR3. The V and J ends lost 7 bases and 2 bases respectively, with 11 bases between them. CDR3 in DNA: TGTGCCAGCACCCTGGGGGGAAACACTGAAGCTTTCTTT. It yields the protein CASTLGGNTEAFF.

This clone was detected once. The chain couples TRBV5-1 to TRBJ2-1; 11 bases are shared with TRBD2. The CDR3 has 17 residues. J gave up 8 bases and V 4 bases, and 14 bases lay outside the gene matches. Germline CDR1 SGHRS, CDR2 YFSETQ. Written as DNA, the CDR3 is TGCGCCAGCAGCCTATCATCCACTAGCGGGGGTTTCGATGAGCAGTTCTTC. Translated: CASSLSSTSGGFDEQFF.

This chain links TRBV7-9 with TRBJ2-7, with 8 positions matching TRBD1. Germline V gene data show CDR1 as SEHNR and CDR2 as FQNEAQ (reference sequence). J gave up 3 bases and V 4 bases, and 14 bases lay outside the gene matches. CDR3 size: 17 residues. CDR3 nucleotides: TGTGCCAGCAGCTGGACATCAGGGGGCTGGGGTGGCTACGAGCAGTACTTC. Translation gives CASSWTSGGWGGYEQYF.

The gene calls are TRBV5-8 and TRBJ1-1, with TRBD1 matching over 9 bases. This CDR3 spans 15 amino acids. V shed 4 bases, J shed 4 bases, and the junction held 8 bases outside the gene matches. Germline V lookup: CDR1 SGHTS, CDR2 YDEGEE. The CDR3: CASSRGTGPLTEAFF. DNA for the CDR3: TGTGCCAGCAGCCGAGGGACAGGGCCGCTCACTGAAGCTTTCTTT.

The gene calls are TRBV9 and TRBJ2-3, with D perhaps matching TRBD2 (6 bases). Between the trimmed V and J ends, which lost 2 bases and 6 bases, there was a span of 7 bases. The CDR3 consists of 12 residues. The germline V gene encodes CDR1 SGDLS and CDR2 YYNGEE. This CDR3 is CASSVTSDTQYF. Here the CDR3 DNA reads TGTGCCAGCAGCGTGACTAGTGATACGCAGTATTTT.

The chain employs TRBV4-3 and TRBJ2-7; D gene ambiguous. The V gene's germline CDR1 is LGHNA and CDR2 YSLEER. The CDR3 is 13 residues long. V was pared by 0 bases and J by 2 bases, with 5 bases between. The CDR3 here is CASSQDGAYEQYF. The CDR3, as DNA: TGCGCCAGCAGCCAAGATGGCGCCTACGAGCAGTACTTC.

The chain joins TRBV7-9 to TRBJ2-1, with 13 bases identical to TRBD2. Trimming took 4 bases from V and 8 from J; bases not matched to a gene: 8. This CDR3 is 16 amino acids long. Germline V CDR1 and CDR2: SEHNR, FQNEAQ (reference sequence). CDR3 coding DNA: TGTGCCAGCAGCTCGGGACTAGCGGGATTAATTGATGAGCAGTTCTTC. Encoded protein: CASSSGLAGLIDEQFF. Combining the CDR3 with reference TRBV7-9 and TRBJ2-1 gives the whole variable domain DTGVSQNPRHKITKRGQNVTFRCDPISEHNRLYWYRQTLGQGPEFLTYFQNEAQLEKSRLLSDRFSAERPKGSFSTLEIQRTEQGDSAMYLCASSSGLAGLIDEQFFGPGTRLTVL.

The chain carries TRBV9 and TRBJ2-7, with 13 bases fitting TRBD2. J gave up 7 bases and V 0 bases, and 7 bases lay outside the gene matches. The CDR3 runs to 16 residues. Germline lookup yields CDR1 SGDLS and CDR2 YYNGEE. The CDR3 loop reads CASSVEGLAGAEEQYF. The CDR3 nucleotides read TGTGCCAGCAGCGTAGAAGGACTAGCGGGAGCCGAAGAGCAGTACTTC.